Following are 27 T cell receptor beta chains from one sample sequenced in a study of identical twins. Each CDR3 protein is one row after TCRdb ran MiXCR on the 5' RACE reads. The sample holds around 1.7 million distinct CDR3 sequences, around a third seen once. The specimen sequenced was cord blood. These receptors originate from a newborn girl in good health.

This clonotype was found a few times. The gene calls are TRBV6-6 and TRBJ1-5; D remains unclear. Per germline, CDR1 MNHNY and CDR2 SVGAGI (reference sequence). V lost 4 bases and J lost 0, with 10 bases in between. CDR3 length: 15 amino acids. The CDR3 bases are TGTGCCAGCAGTTCCCCGGACGGTAGCAATCAGCCCCAGCATTTT. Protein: CASSSPDGSNQPQHF.

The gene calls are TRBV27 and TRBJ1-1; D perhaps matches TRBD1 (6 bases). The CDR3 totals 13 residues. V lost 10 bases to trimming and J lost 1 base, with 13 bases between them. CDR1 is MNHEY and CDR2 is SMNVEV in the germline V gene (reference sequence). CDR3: CATKQGANTEAFF. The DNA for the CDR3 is TGTGCCACCAAACAGGGAGCGAACACTGAAGCTTTCTTT.

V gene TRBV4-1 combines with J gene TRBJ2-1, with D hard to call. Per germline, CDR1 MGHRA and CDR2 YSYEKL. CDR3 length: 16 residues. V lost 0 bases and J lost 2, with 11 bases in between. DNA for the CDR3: TGCGCCAGCAGCCAAGATAGCCTAGACCCCTACAATGAGCAGTTCTTC. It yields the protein CASSQDSLDPYNEQFF.

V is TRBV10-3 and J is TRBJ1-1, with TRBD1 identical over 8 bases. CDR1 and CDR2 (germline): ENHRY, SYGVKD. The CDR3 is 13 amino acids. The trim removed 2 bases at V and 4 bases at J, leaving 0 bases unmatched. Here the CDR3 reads CAISEGQGTEAFF. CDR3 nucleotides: TGTGCCATCAGTGAGGGACAGGGCACTGAAGCTTTCTTT.

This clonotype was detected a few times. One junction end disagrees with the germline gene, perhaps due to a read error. CDR3 sequence: CATRGSPYSSYNEQYF. For the CDR3, the DNA is TGTGCCACGAGGGGTTCCCCCTATTCCTCCTACAATGAGCAGTATTTC. This chain joins TRBV13 and TRBJ2-1; D tentatively reads TRBD1 or TRBD2 (5 bases each). Germline V lookup: CDR1 PRHDT, CDR2 FYEKMQ (reference sequence). This CDR3 region has 16 residues.

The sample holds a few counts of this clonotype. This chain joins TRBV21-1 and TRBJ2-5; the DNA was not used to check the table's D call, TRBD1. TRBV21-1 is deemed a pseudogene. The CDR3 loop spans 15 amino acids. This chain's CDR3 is CASSKAQGDEETQYF. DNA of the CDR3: TGTGCCAGCAGCAAAGCACAGGGGGATGAGGAGACCCAGTACTTC.

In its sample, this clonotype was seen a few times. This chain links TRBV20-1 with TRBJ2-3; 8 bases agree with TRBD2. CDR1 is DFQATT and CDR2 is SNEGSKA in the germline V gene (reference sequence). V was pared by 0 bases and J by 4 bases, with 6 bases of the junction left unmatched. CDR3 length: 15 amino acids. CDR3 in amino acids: CSARDIAGRADTQYF. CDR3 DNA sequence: TGCAGTGCTAGAGATATAGCGGGGAGGGCAGATACGCAGTATTTT.

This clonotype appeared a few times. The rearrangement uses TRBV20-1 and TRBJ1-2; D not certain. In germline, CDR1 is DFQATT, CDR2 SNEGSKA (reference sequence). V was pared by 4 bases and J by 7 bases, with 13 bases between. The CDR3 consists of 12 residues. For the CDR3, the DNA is TGCAGTGCTACAGATGGCCCCCCTGGCTACACCTTC. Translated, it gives CSATDGPPGYTF.

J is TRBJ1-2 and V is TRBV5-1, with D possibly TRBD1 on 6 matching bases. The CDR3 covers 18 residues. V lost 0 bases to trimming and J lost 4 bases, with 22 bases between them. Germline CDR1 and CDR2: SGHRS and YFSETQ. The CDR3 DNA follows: TGCGCCAGCAGCTTGGGATGGGTACAGGGCCCCACTTCCTATGGCTACACCTTC. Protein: CASSLGWVQGPTSYGYTF. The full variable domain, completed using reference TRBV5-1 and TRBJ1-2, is KAGVTQTPRYLIKTRGQQVTLSCSPISGHRSVSWYQQTPGQGLQFLFEYFSETQRNKGNFPGRFSGRQFSNSRSEMNVSTLELGDSALYLCASSLGWVQGPTSYGYTFGSGTRLTVV.

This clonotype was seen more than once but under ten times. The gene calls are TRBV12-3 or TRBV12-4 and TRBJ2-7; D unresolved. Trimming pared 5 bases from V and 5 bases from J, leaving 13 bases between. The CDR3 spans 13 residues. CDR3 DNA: TGTGCCAGCAGTCTGCCTCCTAGTGACGAGCAGTACTTC. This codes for CASSLPPSDEQYF.

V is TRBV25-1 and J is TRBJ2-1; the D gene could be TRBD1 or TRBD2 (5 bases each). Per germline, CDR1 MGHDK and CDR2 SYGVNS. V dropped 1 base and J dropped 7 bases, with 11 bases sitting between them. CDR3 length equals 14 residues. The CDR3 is CASSESGRGNEQFF. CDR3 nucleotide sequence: TGTGCCAGCAGTGAATCAGGGAGAGGGAATGAGCAGTTCTTC.

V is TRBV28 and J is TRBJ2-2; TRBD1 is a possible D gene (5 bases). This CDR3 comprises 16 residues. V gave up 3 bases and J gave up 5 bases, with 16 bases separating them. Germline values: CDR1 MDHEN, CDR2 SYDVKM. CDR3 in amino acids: CASSFGSGPTTGELFF. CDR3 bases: TGTGCCAGCAGTTTTGGTTCAGGGCCTACGACCGGGGAGCTGTTTTTT.

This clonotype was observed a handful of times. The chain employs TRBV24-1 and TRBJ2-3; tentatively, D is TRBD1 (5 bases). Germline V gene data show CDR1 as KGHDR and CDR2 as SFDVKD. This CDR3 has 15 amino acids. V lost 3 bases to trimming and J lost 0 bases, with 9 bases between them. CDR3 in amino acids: CATSDPRQSTDTQYF. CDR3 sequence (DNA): TGTGCCACCAGTGATCCTCGACAGAGCACAGATACGCAGTATTTT.

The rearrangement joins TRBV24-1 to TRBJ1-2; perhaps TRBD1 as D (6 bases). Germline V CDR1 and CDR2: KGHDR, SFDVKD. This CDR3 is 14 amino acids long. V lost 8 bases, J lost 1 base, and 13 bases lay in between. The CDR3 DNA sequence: TGTGCCACCATTCGGGGGGCAATTAACTATGGCTACACCTTC. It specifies CATIRGAINYGYTF.

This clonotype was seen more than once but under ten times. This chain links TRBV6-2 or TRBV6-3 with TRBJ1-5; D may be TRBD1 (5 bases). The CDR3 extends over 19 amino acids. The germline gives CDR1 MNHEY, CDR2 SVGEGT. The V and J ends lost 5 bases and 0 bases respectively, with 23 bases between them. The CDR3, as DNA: TGTGCCAGCAGTGCCGACCGGGGCCTAGTCGGGTATAGCAATCAGCCCCAGCATTTT. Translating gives CASSADRGLVGYSNQPQHF.

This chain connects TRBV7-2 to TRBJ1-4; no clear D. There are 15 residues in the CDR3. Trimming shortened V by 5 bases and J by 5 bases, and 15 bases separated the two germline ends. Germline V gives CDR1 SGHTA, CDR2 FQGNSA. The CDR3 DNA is TGTGCCAGCAGCCCGGACCCCGGACGGAATGAAAAACTGTTTTTT. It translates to CASSPDPGRNEKLFF.

The CDR3 region is CASWDRAYGYTF. The CDR3 DNA reads TGTGCCAGCTGGGACAGGGCCTATGGCTACACCTTC. The rearrangement uses TRBV18 and TRBJ1-2; the match to TRBD1 covers 9 bases. This CDR3 contains 12 residues. Losses at the gene ends were 7 bases for V and 4 bases for J; bases not matched to a gene: 1. In germline, CDR1 is KGHSH, CDR2 LQKENI.

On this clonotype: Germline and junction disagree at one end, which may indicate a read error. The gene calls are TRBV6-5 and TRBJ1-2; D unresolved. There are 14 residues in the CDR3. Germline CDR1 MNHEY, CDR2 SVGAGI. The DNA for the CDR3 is TGTGCCAGCAGTTACAGGGTTTCTAACTATGGCTGCACCTTC. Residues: CASSYRVSNYGCTF.

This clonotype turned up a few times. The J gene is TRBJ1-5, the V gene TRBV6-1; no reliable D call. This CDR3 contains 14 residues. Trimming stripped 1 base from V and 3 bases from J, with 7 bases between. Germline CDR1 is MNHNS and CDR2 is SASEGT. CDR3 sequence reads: CASSEGRFNQPQHF. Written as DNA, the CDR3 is TGTGCCAGCAGTGAAGGGAGATTCAATCAGCCCCAGCATTTT.

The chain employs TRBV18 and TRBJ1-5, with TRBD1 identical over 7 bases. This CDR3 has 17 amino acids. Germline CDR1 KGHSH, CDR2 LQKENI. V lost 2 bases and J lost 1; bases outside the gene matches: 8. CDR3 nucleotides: TGTGCCAGCTCACCAAATCCAGGGGGTTTAAGCAATCAGCCCCAGCATTTT. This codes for CASSPNPGGLSNQPQHF.

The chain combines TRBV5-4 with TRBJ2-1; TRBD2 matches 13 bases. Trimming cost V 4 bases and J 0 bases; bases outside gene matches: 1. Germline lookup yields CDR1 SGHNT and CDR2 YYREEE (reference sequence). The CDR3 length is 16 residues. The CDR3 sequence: CASSGTSGASYNEQFF. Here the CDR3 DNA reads TGTGCCAGCAGCGGGACTAGCGGGGCCTCCTACAATGAGCAGTTCTTC. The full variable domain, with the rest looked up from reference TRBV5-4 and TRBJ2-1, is ETGVTQSPTHLIKTRGQQVTLRCSSQSGHNTVSWYQQALGQGPQFIFQYYREEENGRGNFPPRFSGLQFPNYSSELNVNALELDDSALYLCASSGTSGASYNEQFFGPGTRLTVL.

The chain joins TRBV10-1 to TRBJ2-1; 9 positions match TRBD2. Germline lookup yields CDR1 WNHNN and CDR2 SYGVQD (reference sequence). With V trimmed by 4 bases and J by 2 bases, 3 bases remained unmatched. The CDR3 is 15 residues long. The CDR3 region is CASSAASGTYNEQFF. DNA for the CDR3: TGCGCCAGCAGTGCGGCTAGCGGGACCTACAATGAGCAGTTCTTC.

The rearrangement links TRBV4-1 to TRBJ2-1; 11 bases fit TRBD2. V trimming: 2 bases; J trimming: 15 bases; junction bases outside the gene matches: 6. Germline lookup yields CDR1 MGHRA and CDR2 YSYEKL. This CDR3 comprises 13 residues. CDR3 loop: CASSQLAGGSPFF. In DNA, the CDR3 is TGCGCCAGCAGCCAATTAGCGGGAGGGAGTCCGTTCTTC.

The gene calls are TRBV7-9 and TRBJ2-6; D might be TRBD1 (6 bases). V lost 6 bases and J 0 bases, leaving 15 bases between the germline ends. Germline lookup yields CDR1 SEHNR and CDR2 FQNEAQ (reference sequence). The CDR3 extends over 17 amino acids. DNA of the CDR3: TGTGCCAGCAGGCCAGGGGTCCTCAGCTCTGGGGCCAACGTCCTGACTTTC. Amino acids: CASRPGVLSSGANVLTF.

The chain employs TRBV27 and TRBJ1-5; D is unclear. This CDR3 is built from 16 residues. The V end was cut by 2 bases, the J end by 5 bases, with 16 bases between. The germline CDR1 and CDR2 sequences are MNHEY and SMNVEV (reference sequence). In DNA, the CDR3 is TGTGCCAGCAGTTTAATAGGGCAGCTGAGCGATCAGCCCCAGCATTTT. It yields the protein CASSLIGQLSDQPQHF.

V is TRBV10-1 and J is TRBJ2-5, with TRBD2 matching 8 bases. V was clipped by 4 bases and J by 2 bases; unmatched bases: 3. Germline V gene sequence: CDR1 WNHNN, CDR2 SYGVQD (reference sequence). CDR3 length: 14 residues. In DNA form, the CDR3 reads TGCGCCAGCAGTGCGGGAGGGCGTCAAGAGACCCAGTACTTC. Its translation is CASSAGGRQETQYF.

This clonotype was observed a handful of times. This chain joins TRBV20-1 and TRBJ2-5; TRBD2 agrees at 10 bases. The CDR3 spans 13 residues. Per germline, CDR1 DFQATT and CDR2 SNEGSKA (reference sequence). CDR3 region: CSLPSGSVETQYF. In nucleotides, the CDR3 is TGCAGCCTTCCTAGCGGGAGTGTGGAGACCCAGTACTTC.